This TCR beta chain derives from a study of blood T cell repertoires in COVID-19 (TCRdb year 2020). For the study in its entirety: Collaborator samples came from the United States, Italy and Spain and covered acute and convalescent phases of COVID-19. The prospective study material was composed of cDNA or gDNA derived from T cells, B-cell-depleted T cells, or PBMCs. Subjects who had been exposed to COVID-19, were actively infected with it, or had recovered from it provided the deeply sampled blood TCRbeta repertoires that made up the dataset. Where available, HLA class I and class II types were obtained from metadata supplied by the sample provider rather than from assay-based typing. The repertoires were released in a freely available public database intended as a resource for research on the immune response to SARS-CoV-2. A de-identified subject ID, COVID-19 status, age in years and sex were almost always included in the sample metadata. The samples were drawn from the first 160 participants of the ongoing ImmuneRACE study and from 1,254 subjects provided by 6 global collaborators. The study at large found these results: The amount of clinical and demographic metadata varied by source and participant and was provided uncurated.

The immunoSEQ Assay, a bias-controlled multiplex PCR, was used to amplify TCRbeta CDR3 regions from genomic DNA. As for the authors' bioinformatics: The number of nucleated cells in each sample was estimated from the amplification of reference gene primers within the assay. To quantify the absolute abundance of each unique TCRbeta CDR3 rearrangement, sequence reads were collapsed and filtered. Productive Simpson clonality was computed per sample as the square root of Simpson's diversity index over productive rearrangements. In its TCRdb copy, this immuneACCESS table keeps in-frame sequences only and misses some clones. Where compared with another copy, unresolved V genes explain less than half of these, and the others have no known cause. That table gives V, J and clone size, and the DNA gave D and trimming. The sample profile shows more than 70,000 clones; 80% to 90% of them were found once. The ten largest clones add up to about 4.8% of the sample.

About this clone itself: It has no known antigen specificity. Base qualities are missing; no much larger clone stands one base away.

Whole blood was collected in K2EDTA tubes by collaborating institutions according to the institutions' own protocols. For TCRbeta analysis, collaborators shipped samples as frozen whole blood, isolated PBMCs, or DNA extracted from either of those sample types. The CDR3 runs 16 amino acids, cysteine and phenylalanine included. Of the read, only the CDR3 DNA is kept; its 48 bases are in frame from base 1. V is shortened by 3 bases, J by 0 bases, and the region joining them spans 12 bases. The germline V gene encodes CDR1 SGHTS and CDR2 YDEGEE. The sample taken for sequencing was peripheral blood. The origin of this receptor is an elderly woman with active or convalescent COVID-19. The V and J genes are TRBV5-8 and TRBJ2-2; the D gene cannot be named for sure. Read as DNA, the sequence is TGTGCCAGCAGCTCACAGATCAACGCGAACACCGGGGAGCTGTTTTTT. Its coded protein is CASSSQINANTGELFF.